This TCR beta chain was retrieved from a study of CD8 T cells in Susac syndrome. Controls were age- and sex-matched healthy donors. Purification of the CD8+ and CD4+ T cells relied on negative isolation, and TEMRA cells underwent FACS enrichment. Random hexamers were used to reverse transcribe an amount of roughly 0.45 to 1 ug RNA. TCRdb fed the immunoSEQ multiplex PCR reads into MiXCR, producing one record per CDR3 protein. The sample shows around 170,000 distinct CDR3 sequences, 92% of them seen only once. The V gene end was trimmed by 0 bases and the J gene end by 10 bases; junction bases not matched to a gene: 5. There are 14 residues in the CDR3. Germline V gives CDR1 LGHDT, CDR2 YNNKEL (reference sequence).

Sequencing used CD4+ T cells from PBMCs. The chain recombines TRBV3-1 with TRBJ1-1; 10 bases map to TRBD1. The TCR comes from a human donor in good health. DNA for the CDR3: TGTGCCAGCAGCCAAGAGGGACAGGGGCTGGGAGCTTTCTTT. Amino acid sequence: CASSQEGQGLGAFF.